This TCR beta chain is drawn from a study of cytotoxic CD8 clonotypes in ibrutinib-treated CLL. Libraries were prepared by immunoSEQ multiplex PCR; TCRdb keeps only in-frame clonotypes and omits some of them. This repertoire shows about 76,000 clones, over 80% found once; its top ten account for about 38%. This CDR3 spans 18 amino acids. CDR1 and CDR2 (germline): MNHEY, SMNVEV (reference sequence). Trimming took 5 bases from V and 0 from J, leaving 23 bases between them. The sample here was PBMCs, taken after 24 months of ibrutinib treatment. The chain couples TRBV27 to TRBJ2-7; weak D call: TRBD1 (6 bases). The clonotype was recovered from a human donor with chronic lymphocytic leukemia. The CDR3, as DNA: TGTGCCAGCAGTCCCAACTTGGCAGGGGTTCCCTCCTCCTACGAGCAGTACTTC. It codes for CASSPNLAGVPSSYEQYF.